These 20 T cell receptor beta chains share one sample of origin, sequenced in a study of T cell responses to AZD1222 COVID-19 vaccine. Sequenced by immunoSEQ multiplex PCR; TCRdb stores in-frame clones only, minus some. The sample shows about 37,000 clones, 85% to 90% of them seen only once. Material: peripheral blood, obtained 28 days after the second AZD1222 dose. Receptors originate from an adult who received the AZD1222 COVID-19 vaccine.

The chain employs TRBV28 and TRBJ1-1, with 7 bases fitting TRBD1. CDR1 and CDR2 from the germline V gene are MDHEN and SYDVKM. The CDR3 sequence is 15 residues long. Trimming cost V 6 bases and J 4 bases; bases outside gene matches: 11. The CDR3 bases are TGTGCCAGCAGACGGGGTCAGACAGGGACCACTGAAGCTTTCTTT. It codes for CASRRGQTGTTEAFF. Looking up the rest from reference TRBV28 and TRBJ1-1 gives the full variable domain: DVKVTQSSRYLVKRTGEKVFLECVQDMDHENMFWYRQDPGLGLRLIYFSYDVKMKEKGDIPEGYSVSREKKERFSLILESASTNQTSMYLCASRRGQTGTTEAFFGQGTRLTVV.

This clone showed up just once. The chain has TRBV28 and TRBJ2-2; D gene uncertain. This CDR3 is 17 amino acids long. Per the germline V gene, CDR1 is MDHEN and CDR2 is SYDVKM. V lost 7 bases and J 0 bases, leaving 18 bases between the germline ends. CDR3 bases: TGTGCCAGCATTAAGGCAGGAGCCAATTCGAACACCGGGGAGCTGTTTTTT. This translates into CASIKAGANSNTGELFF.

This sequence joins TRBV27 and TRBJ1-1; 7 positions match TRBD1. After removal of 6 bases from V and 4 bases from J, the junction contained 8 bases not matched to a gene. The CDR3 covers 14 residues. The V gene's germline CDR1 is MNHEY and CDR2 SMNVEV (reference sequence). CDR3 amino acids: CASSQTAGGTEAFF. The CDR3 DNA sequence: TGTGCCAGCAGCCAAACGGCAGGGGGCACTGAAGCTTTCTTT.

This chain connects TRBV15 to TRBJ2-6, with 8 bases aligning to TRBD2. The trim removed 3 bases at V and 0 bases at J, leaving 1 base unmatched. This CDR3 region has 16 residues. Per germline, CDR1 LNHNV and CDR2 YYDKDF (reference sequence). The CDR3 loop reads CATSRRGASGANVLTF. CDR3 in DNA: TGTGCCACCAGCAGGCGGGGGGCCTCTGGGGCCAACGTCCTGACTTTC. The full variable domain, with the rest looked up from reference TRBV15 and TRBJ2-6, is DAMVIQNPRYQVTQFGKPVTLSCSQTLNHNVMYWYQQKSSQAPKLLFHYYDKDFNNEADTPDNFQSRRPNTSFCFLDIRSPGLGDTAMYLCATSRRGASGANVLTFGAGSRLTVL.

The chain joins TRBV2 to TRBJ1-2, with TRBD1 as a possible D gene (6 bases). Trimming took 5 bases from V and 6 from J, leaving 16 bases between them. CDR1 is SNHLY, CDR2 FYNNEI, per germline. The CDR3 loop spans 14 amino acids. The CDR3 spells CASSKRTDFHGYTF. CDR3 nucleotide sequence: TGTGCCAGCAGTAAAAGGACAGATTTTCATGGCTACACCTTC.

The chain couples TRBV4-2 to TRBJ2-1, with D maybe TRBD2 (6 bases). This CDR3 region has 17 residues. The V and J ends lost 3 bases and 0 bases respectively, with 15 bases between them. Per the germline V gene, CDR1 is LGHNA and CDR2 is YNFKEQ. The CDR3 reads CASSQTGLDGSYNEQFF. The DNA of the CDR3 is TGTGCCAGCAGCCAGACGGGACTGGACGGCTCCTACAATGAGCAGTTCTTC.

V usage is TRBV9 and J usage is TRBJ1-4, with D tentatively TRBD1 (5 bases). Germline V CDR1 and CDR2: SGDLS, YYNGEE. The CDR3 totals 14 residues. Trimming pared 4 bases from V and 5 bases from J, leaving 12 bases between. CDR3 in DNA: TGTGCCAGCAGCCCCCGTGGGGACAATGAAAAACTGTTTTTT. Residues: CASSPRGDNEKLFF.

The CDR3 region is CASSPSGEYQETQYF. The CDR3, as DNA: TGTGCCAGCAGTCCTTCGGGGGAGTACCAAGAGACCCAGTACTTC. The chain carries TRBV7-8 and TRBJ2-5, with D possibly being TRBD2 (6 bases). CDR1 is SGHVS and CDR2 is FQNEAQ in the germline V gene. This CDR3 region has 15 residues. Trimming shortened V by 6 bases and J by 0 bases, and 14 bases separated the two germline ends.

In its sample, this clone was seen once. The chain employs TRBV6-5 and TRBJ1-1; D unresolved. CDR3 length: 14 amino acids. Trimming took 6 bases from V and 5 from J, leaving 16 bases between them. Germline V lookup: CDR1 MNHEY, CDR2 SVGAGI. CDR3 sequence: CASRINSAGTEAFF. CDR3 bases: TGTGCCAGCAGAATAAACAGTGCCGGGACTGAAGCTTTCTTT.

The rearrangement links TRBV3-1 (or the pseudogene TRBV3-2) to TRBJ1-1; TRBD1 is a possible D gene (6 bases). Germline lookup yields CDR1 LGHDT and CDR2 YNNKEL (reference sequence). CDR3 length: 14 residues. Trimming removed 2 bases from V and 5 bases from J, with 12 bases in between. This chain's CDR3 is CASSQFPRGTEAFF. DNA for the CDR3: TGTGCCAGCAGCCAATTCCCAAGGGGGACTGAAGCTTTCTTT.

The rearrangement uses TRBV7-2 and TRBJ2-1; 8 bases agree with TRBD2. Germline V lookup: CDR1 SGHTA, CDR2 FQGNSA. V lost 3 bases to trimming and J lost 7 bases; unmatched junction nucleotides: 5. This CDR3 contains 14 residues. CDR3 nucleotide sequence: TGTGCCAGCAGCTTTTTCTCGGGAGGGAATGAGCAGTTCTTC. It is translated as CASSFFSGGNEQFF.

V is TRBV4-1 and J is TRBJ2-2; a weak D match, TRBD2 (5 bases). Between the trimmed V and J ends, which lost 0 bases and 0 bases, there was a span of 5 bases. The CDR3 sequence is 15 residues long. Looked up from germline, CDR1 is MGHRA and CDR2 is YSYEKL. The CDR3 bases are TGCGCCAGCAGCCAAGAGAGGGCGAACACCGGGGAGCTGTTTTTT. The encoded protein is CASSQERANTGELFF.

The rearrangement links TRBV19 to TRBJ2-5; D may be TRBD2 (5 bases). V was cut by 8 bases and J by 6 bases, with 13 bases left in between. CDR1 and CDR2 (germline): LNHDA, SQIVND (reference sequence). This CDR3 has 12 amino acids. CDR3 region: CASRDGVKTQYF. The DNA of the CDR3 is TGTGCCAGTCGAGACGGGGTGAAGACCCAGTACTTC.

The chain combines TRBV7-6 with TRBJ1-1, with a tentative D call TRBD1 (6 bases). The CDR3 runs to 11 residues. V was clipped by 5 bases and J by 8 bases, with 9 bases between them. CDR1 is SGHVS, CDR2 FNYEAQ, per germline. CDR3 nucleotides: TGTGCCAGCAGCACCACAGGGGAAGCTTTCTTT. Encoded protein: CASSTTGEAFF.

The sample holds a few counts of this clone. V and J are TRBV2 and TRBJ2-7; 8 bases fit TRBD1. CDR1 and CDR2 (germline): SNHLY, FYNNEI. This CDR3 region has 15 residues. The junction had 5 bases not matched to a gene; V was cut back by 2 bases and J by 2 bases. The DNA for the CDR3 is TGTGCCAGCAGTGAACAGGGGGCGAGTACCTACGAGCAGTACTTC. Amino acid sequence: CASSEQGASTYEQYF.

Only one count was recorded for this clone. The chain is built from TRBV2 and TRBJ1-6; D is uncertain. Germline values: CDR1 SNHLY, CDR2 FYNNEI. Trimming removed 6 bases at V and 9 bases at J, with 9 bases between. The CDR3 sequence is 12 residues long. CDR3 DNA sequence: TGTGCCAGCAGGGAGGACTTTTCACCCCTCCACTTT. Amino acids: CASREDFSPLHF.

This clone occurred once. The chain uses TRBV4-2 and TRBJ2-1; 11 bases map to TRBD2. This CDR3 is 17 amino acids long. In germline, CDR1 is LGHNA, CDR2 YNFKEQ. The ends lost 0 bases at V and 8 bases at J; junction bases unmatched: 9. This chain's CDR3 is CASSQEGTSGGRHEQFF. The CDR3 coding sequence is TGTGCCAGCAGCCAAGAGGGGACTAGCGGTGGGAGACATGAGCAGTTCTTC.

In its sample, this clone was seen a few times. The J gene is TRBJ2-7, the V gene TRBV7-2; 8 positions agree with TRBD1. V was pared by 6 bases and J by 3 bases, with 10 bases of the junction left unmatched. The CDR3 totals 15 residues. Germline-derived CDR1 and CDR2 are SGHTA and FQGNSA. CDR3 sequence: CASSRWTGINYEQYF. The DNA for the CDR3 is TGTGCCAGCAGTCGGTGGACAGGGATAAACTACGAGCAGTACTTC.

The chain employs TRBV21-1 and TRBJ2-1; the table's D call, TRBD2, was not checked against the DNA. TRBV21-1 is a pseudogene segment. The CDR3 totals 18 residues. The CDR3 loop reads CASSNRRLAGVLGNEQFF. The CDR3 nucleotides are TGTGCCAGCAGCAACCGAAGACTAGCGGGAGTGTTGGGCAATGAGCAGTTCTTC.

The V and J genes are TRBV7-2 and TRBJ1-2; D might be TRBD1 (6 bases). The CDR3 sequence is 15 residues long. The V end was cut by 5 bases, the J end by 3 bases, with 16 bases between. Germline assignment: CDR1 SGHTA and CDR2 FQGNSA. The CDR3 sequence is CASSPLGGGYYGYTF. CDR3 nucleotides: TGTGCCAGCAGCCCTCTCGGGGGCGGCTACTATGGCTACACCTTC.